One sample yielded the 8 T cell receptor beta chains listed below, sequenced in a study of blood T cell repertoires in COVID-19. Profiling relied on immunoSEQ multiplex PCR, and the TCRdb table lists in-frame clones only, not all of them. The profile shows fewer than 400,000 clones, 90% of them singletons. Sequenced: PBMCs or T cells enriched from blood (not recorded which). The origin of the receptors is a woman aged 25-40 years who had been exposed to COVID-19.

The chain carries TRBV5-8 and TRBJ2-3; weak D call: TRBD1 (5 bases). V was trimmed by 6 bases and J by 1 base, leaving 12 bases between them. In germline, CDR1 is SGHTS, CDR2 YDEGEE. The CDR3 covers 14 residues. The CDR3 spells CASKMTVGTDTQYF. For the CDR3, the DNA is TGTGCCAGCAAGATGACAGTGGGCACAGATACGCAGTATTTT. The whole variable domain, filled in from reference TRBV5-8 and TRBJ2-3, reads EAGVTQSPTHLIKTRGQQATLRCSPISGHTSVYWYQQALGLGLQFLLWYDEGEERNRGNFPPRFSGRQFPNYSSELNVNALELEDSALYLCASKMTVGTDTQYFGPGTRLTVL.

This clone was seen only once. The rearrangement joins TRBV7-9 to TRBJ1-1, with no clear D. The CDR3 length is 14 residues. Trimming shortened V by 4 bases and J by 5 bases, and 14 bases separated the two germline ends. CDR1 is SEHNR, CDR2 FQNEAQ, per germline (reference sequence). In DNA, the CDR3 is TGTGCCAGCAGCTCCCTTCACGGTCGGACTGAAGCTTTCTTT. This translates into CASSSLHGRTEAFF.

The chain uses TRBV14 and TRBJ2-3; 7 bases align to TRBD2. Germline V gene lookup returns CDR1 SGHDN and CDR2 FVKESK. The V gene end was trimmed by 1 base and the J gene end by 6 bases; junction bases not matched to a gene: 10. The CDR3 runs to 16 residues. The CDR3 here is CASSQAPGGPRDTQYF. The CDR3 nucleotides read TGTGCCAGCAGCCAAGCACCGGGGGGTCCCAGGGATACGCAGTATTTT.

The rearrangement joins TRBV5-4 to TRBJ2-7; D not resolved. CDR1 is SGHNT, CDR2 YYREEE, per germline (reference sequence). The CDR3 is made up of 15 amino acids. The V end was cut by 6 bases, the J end by 2 bases, with 18 bases between. This chain's CDR3 is CASTPRGGDAYEQYF. The CDR3 DNA follows: TGTGCCAGCACGCCCCGTGGCGGCGATGCCTACGAGCAGTACTTC.

The genes are TRBV5-6 and TRBJ2-7; D possibly corresponds to TRBD1 (5 bases). The CDR3 has 17 residues. Germline V gene data show CDR1 as SGHDT and CDR2 as YYEEEE. Trimming took 4 bases from V and 5 from J, leaving 25 bases between them. CDR3 DNA sequence: TGTGCCAGCAGCCTCATTGCCGCAAGACAGACCCGCCACGAGCAGTACTTC. Its protein is CASSLIAARQTRHEQYF.

The chain is built from TRBV7-2 and TRBJ1-5; D is uncertain. Between the trimmed V and J ends, which lost 5 bases and 7 bases, there was a span of 12 bases. The CDR3 runs to 13 residues. The germline V gene has CDR1 SGHTA and CDR2 FQGNSA. The CDR3 is CASSTNIVQPQHF. The CDR3 coding sequence is TGTGCCAGCAGCACTAACATAGTACAGCCCCAGCATTTT.

The rearrangement uses TRBV18 and TRBJ1-3, with 7 positions matching TRBD1. CDR1 is KGHSH, CDR2 LQKENI, per germline. This CDR3 contains 17 residues. J gave up 0 bases and V 0 bases, and 5 bases lay outside the gene matches. The CDR3 reads CASSPPEGQTSGNTIYF. The CDR3 nucleotides are TGTGCCAGCTCACCACCGGAGGGACAGACCTCTGGAAACACCATATATTTT.

The rearrangement joins TRBV7-9 to TRBJ2-7; TRBD2 aligns across 11 bases. Germline assignment: CDR1 SEHNR and CDR2 FQNEAQ (reference sequence). This CDR3 has 17 amino acids. V lost 5 bases and J lost 6; bases outside the gene matches: 15. CDR3 residues: CASSRGRLAGRDSEQYF. In nucleotides, the CDR3 is TGTGCCAGCAGCCGGGGCCGACTAGCGGGGCGAGATTCCGAGCAGTACTTC.